Below, 12 T cell receptor beta chains from the same sample are listed, as sequenced in a study of prognosis after radiotherapy for stage I lung cancer. Amplification of the TCR beta CDR3 (from genomic DNA) was done by two-round multiplex PCR. Used in first-round PCR were primers specific to each TRBV and TRBJ gene. TCRdb itself ran the multiplex PCR reads through MiXCR, one entry per CDR3 protein. The sample carries 9,500 to 13,000 distinct CDR3 sequences, 45% to 65% recorded once. The sample consisted of PBMCs, taken before or after stereotactic body radiation therapy (not recorded which). The receptor set was obtained from a donor over 45 with non-small cell lung cancer.

In this sample, this clonotype is medium-sized. The chain has TRBV18 and TRBJ1-3, with D possibly being TRBD1 (6 bases). V lost 5 bases to trimming and J lost 7 bases, with 21 bases between them. CDR3 size: 16 residues. Germline CDR1 reads KGHSH; CDR2 reads LQKENI. The CDR3 loop is CASSSRGTSGGNTIYF. The DNA of the CDR3 is TGTGCCAGCTCATCTAGAGGGACATCGGGGGGTAACACCATATATTTT. Looking up the rest from reference TRBV18 and TRBJ1-3 gives the full variable domain: NAGVMQNPRHLVRRRGQEARLRCSPMKGHSHVYWYRQLPEEGLKFMVYLQKENIIDESGMPKERFSAEFPKEGPSILRIQQVVRGDSAAYFCASSSRGTSGGNTIYFGEGSWLTVV.

This clonotype is categorized as medium-sized. This chain uses TRBV7-2 with TRBJ1-5, with D unclear. V lost 4 bases, J lost 3 bases, and 7 bases lay in between. The CDR3 contains 13 residues. From germline, CDR1 is SGHTA and CDR2 FQGNSA. The CDR3 DNA reads as TGTGCCAGCAGCTCAGCCTACAATCAGCCCCAGCATTTT. Residues: CASSSAYNQPQHF.

The V and J genes are TRBV6-2 or TRBV6-3 and TRBJ2-2; D perhaps matches TRBD2 (5 bases). The CDR3 is made up of 14 amino acids. V was clipped by 0 bases and J by 7 bases, with 9 bases between them. Germline-derived CDR1 and CDR2 are MNHEY and SVGEGT. CDR3 sequence reads: CASSYSSSIGELFF. CDR3 in DNA: TGTGCCAGCAGTTACTCGTCTAGCATCGGGGAGCTGTTTTTT.

This chain's CDR3 is CASSQDRVKAFF. CDR3 DNA sequence: TGTGCCAGCAGTCAGGACAGGGTGAAAGCTTTCTTT. This chain joins TRBV6-2 or TRBV6-3 and TRBJ1-1; 8 bases line up with TRBD1. This CDR3 comprises 12 residues. J was trimmed by 9 bases and V by 5 bases; bases with no gene match: 5. Germline V gene data show CDR1 as MNHEY and CDR2 as SVGEGT.

By frequency in the sample, this clonotype is medium-sized. The chain combines TRBV28 with TRBJ1-1; 8 bases match TRBD1. The CDR3 totals 12 residues. Germline CDR1 is MDHEN and CDR2 is SYDVKM. Trimming cost V 6 bases and J 9 bases; bases outside gene matches: 6. CDR3 sequence (DNA): TGTGCCAGCAGCCCAACAGGGGGGAAAGCTTTCTTT. Protein product: CASSPTGGKAFF.

The chain carries TRBV7-9 and TRBJ1-3; D is ambiguous. This CDR3 is 16 amino acids long. Per germline, CDR1 SEHNR and CDR2 FQNEAQ (reference sequence). V dropped 1 base and J dropped 0 bases, with 10 bases sitting between them. The CDR3 loop is CASSLELINSGNTIYF. The CDR3 DNA reads as TGTGCCAGCAGCTTAGAGCTGATAAACTCTGGAAACACCATATATTTT.

This clonotype is judged medium-sized (0.01 to 0.1%). The chain links TRBV18 to TRBJ1-4; a possible D gene is TRBD1 (6 bases). The CDR3 loop spans 15 amino acids. The germline V and J ends were trimmed by 3 bases and 8 bases, with 16 bases remaining between them. CDR1 and CDR2 (germline): KGHSH, LQKENI. This CDR3 reads CASSPNRVVGEKLFF. In DNA form, the CDR3 reads TGTGCCAGCTCACCGAACAGGGTAGTCGGAGAAAAACTGTTTTTT.

Within the sample, this clonotype is medium-sized. This sequence joins TRBV7-2 and TRBJ1-1; TRBD1 might be the D (6 bases). The germline V gene has CDR1 SGHTA and CDR2 FQGNSA. The CDR3 consists of 15 residues. Deletions cut 0 bases from V and 0 bases from J, with 8 bases between. The CDR3 region is CASSLAGGLNTEAFF. Here the CDR3 DNA reads TGTGCCAGCAGCTTAGCAGGGGGATTGAACACTGAAGCTTTCTTT.

The chain joins TRBV11-3 to TRBJ2-2; the D gene is possibly TRBD2 (5 bases). CDR3 length equals 17 residues. The germline CDR1 and CDR2 sequences are SGHNT and YENEEA. V dropped 6 bases and J dropped 0 bases, with 17 bases sitting between them. The CDR3 loop is CASSPTLAHANTGELFF. CDR3 coding DNA: TGTGCCAGCAGTCCTACTCTAGCTCATGCGAACACCGGGGAGCTGTTTTTT.

This clonotype appeared a single time. The V call is TRBV4-2, the J call TRBJ2-5, with TRBD2 matching 12 bases. V was clipped by 1 base and J by 2 bases; unmatched bases: 8. The CDR3 extends over 18 amino acids. Germline V gene lookup returns CDR1 LGHNA and CDR2 YNFKEQ. CDR3 DNA sequence: TGTGCCAGCAGCCAAGCGACTAGCGGGGGAACCTCACAAGAGACCCAGTACTTC. Protein product: CASSQATSGGTSQETQYF.

The chain is built from TRBV6-2 or TRBV6-3 and TRBJ2-2; no clear D. Trimming took off 5 bases at V and 2 bases at J, with 6 bases between the two ends. Looked up from germline, CDR1 is MNHEY and CDR2 is SVGEGT. CDR3 length: 13 residues. CDR3 nucleotides: TGTGCCAGCAGTCCCTGTAACACCGGGGAGCTGTTTTTT. Its translation: CASSPCNTGELFF.

In this sample, this clonotype turned up a few times. A read error is possible here, since a much larger clone lies one base away. In this CDR3 the conserved last residue, phenylalanine or tryptophan, is missing, so a read error is likely. The chain has TRBV20-1 and TRBJ2-5; TRBD2 matches at 9 bases. V lost 3 bases to trimming and J lost 5 bases; unmatched junction nucleotides: 4. CDR1 is DFQATT, CDR2 SNEGSKA, per germline (reference sequence). CDR3 length equals 13 residues. The CDR3 spells CSARESGRETQYL. CDR3 DNA: TGCAGTGCTAGGGAAAGCGGGAGGGAGACCCAGTACCTC.